This T cell receptor (beta chain) originates from a study of T-cell memory formation after mild COVID-19. Whole-study findings and limits: Pre-infection memory harbored some responding clones, suggesting cross-reactive memory joined. Clones that contracted clustered mainly in CM and EM if CD4+ and in EMRA if CD8+.

Researchers used 5'RACE with constant-segment primers to make TCR alpha and TCR beta cDNA libraries that carry sample barcodes and UMIs. TCRdb fed the 5' RACE reads into MiXCR, producing one record per CDR3 protein. This table holds 450,000 to 650,000 distinct CDR3 sequences, 15% to 20% found once. The V gene end was trimmed by 3 bases and the J gene end by 3 bases; junction bases not matched to a gene: 4. There are 15 residues in the CDR3. Only a few counts were recorded for this clonotype. No antigen is known for it. The V call is TRBV12-3 or TRBV12-4, the J call TRBJ2-5, with 10 bases aligning to TRBD1. Sequencing was carried out using PBMCs or a T cell subset sorted from them (not recorded which). This clonotype was obtained from an adult woman who had mild COVID-19 (a few samples of this study predate the infection). Cell type and time point are not known. The CDR3 DNA reads TGTGCCAGCAGTTTCGGGACAGGGGTTGAAGAGACCCAGTACTTC. Its protein is CASSFGTGVEETQYF.